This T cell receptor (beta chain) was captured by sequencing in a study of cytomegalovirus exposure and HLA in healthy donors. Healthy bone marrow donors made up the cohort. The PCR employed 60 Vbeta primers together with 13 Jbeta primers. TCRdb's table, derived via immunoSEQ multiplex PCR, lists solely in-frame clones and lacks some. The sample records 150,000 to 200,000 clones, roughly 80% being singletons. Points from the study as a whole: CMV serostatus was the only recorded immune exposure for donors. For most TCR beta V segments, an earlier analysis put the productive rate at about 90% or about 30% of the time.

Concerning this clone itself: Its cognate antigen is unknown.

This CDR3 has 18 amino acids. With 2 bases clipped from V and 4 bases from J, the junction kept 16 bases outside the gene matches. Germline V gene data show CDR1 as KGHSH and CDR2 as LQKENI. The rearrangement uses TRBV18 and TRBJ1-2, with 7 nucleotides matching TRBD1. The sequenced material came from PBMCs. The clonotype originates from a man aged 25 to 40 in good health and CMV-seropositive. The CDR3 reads CASSPKANPGQIIYGYTF. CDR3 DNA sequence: TGTGCCAGCTCACCAAAGGCCAACCCGGGACAGATCATCTATGGCTACACCTTC.